The table lists the clone carrying this TCR beta chain with many counts. Its antigen is unknown. The data stem from a study of identical twins. Study-wide results and limits: Because invariant MAIT and iNKT cells could be present, zero-insertion analyses could be partly confounded.

Healthy Caucasians were all of the donors. The V and J ends lost 2 bases and 2 bases, in that order; junction bases with no gene match: 7. Germline lookup yields CDR1 SGHTA and CDR2 FQGNSA. The CDR3 spans 16 residues. The cDNA had a unique molecular identifier and a template-switch universal primer site. One entry per CDR3 protein results from TCRdb running MiXCR on the 5' RACE reads. The sample records around 220,000 distinct CDR3 sequences, around 15% being singletons. This TCR derives from a woman aged 18-30 years in good health. Sequenced input: memory (CD45RO+) T cells sorted from blood. This rearrangement joins TRBV7-2 to TRBJ2-3; 7 bases fit TRBD2. This CDR3 is CASSLNGRSLTDTQYF. The CDR3 nucleotides read TGTGCCAGCAGCTTAAACGGGAGGTCCCTCACAGATACGCAGTATTTT.